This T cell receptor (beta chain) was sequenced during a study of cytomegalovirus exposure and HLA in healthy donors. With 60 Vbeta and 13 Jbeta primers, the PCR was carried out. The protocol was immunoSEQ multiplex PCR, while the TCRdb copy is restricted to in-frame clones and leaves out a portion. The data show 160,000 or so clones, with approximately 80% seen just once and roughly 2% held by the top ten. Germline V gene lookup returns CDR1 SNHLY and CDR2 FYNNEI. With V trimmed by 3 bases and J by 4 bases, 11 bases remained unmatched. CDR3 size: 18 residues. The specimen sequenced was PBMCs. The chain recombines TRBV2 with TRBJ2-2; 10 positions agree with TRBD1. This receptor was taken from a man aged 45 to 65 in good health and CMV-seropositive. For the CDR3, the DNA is TGTGCCAGCAGTGAGACCCCGGGACAGGGGTCGGGCACCGGGGAGCTGTTTTTT. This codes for CASSETPGQGSGTGELFF.